The rows below give T cell receptor beta chains drawn from one sample of a study of blood T cell repertoires in COVID-19. The data were produced by immunoSEQ multiplex PCR, yet TCRdb's version contains in-frame clones alone and is incomplete. This repertoire shows about 130,000 clones, more than 75% found once; its top ten account for roughly 5.4%. Sequenced input: peripheral blood. The origin of the receptors is a human donor in a cohort sampled during active COVID-19. CDR3s include the opening cysteine and the closing phenylalanine or tryptophan. A D gene is named only where the DNA matches it firmly. For some rows the clone size is stated as once, few or many, or as a class when expanded; others skip it.

J gene	V gene	CDR3 length	clone size	D gene	CDR3 protein	CDR3 DNA
TRBJ2-1	TRBV5-1	15	-	-	CASSFGVAEYNEQFF	TGCGCCAGCAGCTTCGGAGTAGCGGAATACAATGAGCAGTTCTTC
TRBJ2-7	TRBV6-2/TRBV6-3	14	-	-	CASSYGIAADEQYF	TGTGCCAGCAGTTACGGCATCGCCGCCGACGAGCAGTACTTC
TRBJ2-1	TRBV4-3	18	-	TRBD2	CASSHVLAGGPKHNEQFF	TGCGCCAGCAGCCATGTACTAGCGGGAGGGCCGAAACACAATGAGCAGTTCTTC
TRBJ2-5	TRBV3-1/TRBV3-2	14	-	-	CASSLRTVGETQYF	TGTGCCAGCAGCCTTCGGACAGTGGGGGAGACCCAGTACTTC
TRBJ2-3	TRBV5-1	17	-	TRBD2	CASSLELAGASTDTQYF	TGCGCCAGCAGCCTCGAACTAGCGGGAGCTTCGACAGATACGCAGTATTTT
TRBJ1-5	TRBV30	14	-	-	CAWTGVDSNQPQHF	TGTGCCTGGACAGGGGTGGATAGCAATCAGCCCCAGCATTTT
TRBJ1-2	TRBV2	12	-	-	CARGGDAGGYTF	TGTGCCCGCGGGGGCGACGCGGGGGGCTACACCTTC
TRBJ1-4	TRBV2	12	-	-	CASSETPEKLFF	TGTGCCAGCAGCGAAACTCCAGAAAAACTGTTTTTT
TRBJ1-2	TRBV5-4	14	few	TRBD1	CASSLEDRGYGYTF	TGTGCCAGCAGCCTGGAGGACAGGGGTTATGGCTACACCTTC
TRBJ1-2	TRBV27	15	-	TRBD1	CASSPQTGGGYGYTF	TGTGCCAGCAGTCCGCAAACAGGGGGCGGGTATGGCTACACCTTC
TRBJ2-3	TRBV5-1	16	-	TRBD2	CASSLVPGLHTDTQYF	TGCGCCAGCAGCTTGGTCCCGGGACTACACACAGATACGCAGTATTTT
TRBJ1-3	TRBV19	15	-	-	CASSFGRAGISTIYF	TGTGCCAGCTCATTCGGAAGGGCGGGGATAAGCACCATATATTTT
TRBJ2-7	TRBV30	15	-	TRBD2	CAWTRNRGGRLEQYF	TGTGCCTGGACCCGAAATAGGGGAGGGCGGCTCGAGCAGTACTTC
TRBJ2-3	TRBV3-1/TRBV3-2	12	-	-	CASSPTRDTQYF	TGTGCCAGCAGCCCGACGAGGGATACGCAGTATTTT
TRBJ2-7	TRBV10-2	13	-	TRBD1	CASAGQGRYEQYF	TGCGCCAGCGCCGGACAGGGTCGATACGAGCAGTACTTC
TRBJ2-1	TRBV28	15	-	-	CASSPGGSSYNEQFF	TGTGCCAGCAGTCCCGGGGGAAGCTCCTACAATGAGCAGTTCTTC
TRBJ2-7	TRBV7-9	14	-	-	CASSLGRETYEQYF	TGTGCCAGCAGCTTAGGTCGGGAAACCTACGAGCAGTACTTC
TRBJ1-2	TRBV27	15	-	-	CASSFSPPGLDGYTF	TGTGCCAGCAGTTTTAGCCCCCCAGGGTTGGATGGCTACACCTTC
TRBJ1-4	TRBV6-1	13	-	-	CASSERGIEKLFF	TGTGCCAGCAGTGAAAGGGGTATTGAAAAACTGTTTTTT
TRBJ2-1	TRBV15	16	-	TRBD1	CATSREGQGVHNEQFF	TGTGCCACCAGCAGAGAAGGACAGGGTGTACACAATGAGCAGTTCTTC
TRBJ2-7	TRBV5-1	15	-	TRBD1	CASRWGQGSSYEQYF	TGCGCCAGCAGATGGGGACAGGGCAGCTCCTACGAGCAGTACTTC
TRBJ2-2	TRBV5-1	17	-	-	CASSPQGADLNTGELFF	TGCGCCAGCAGCCCCCAGGGCGCCGATTTGAACACCGGGGAGCTGTTTTTT
TRBJ1-2	TRBV7-2	14	-	-	CASSPQGGDYGYTF	TGTGCCAGCAGTCCCCAGGGAGGGGACTATGGCTACACCTTC
TRBJ2-1	TRBV29-1	14	-	-	CSVPQGLRDMGQFF	TGCAGCGTTCCACAGGGATTGAGGGATATGGGCCAGTTCTTC
TRBJ1-3	TRBV19	15	-	TRBD1	CASSGQAISGNTIYF	TGTGCCAGTAGTGGACAGGCGATCTCTGGAAACACCATATATTTT
TRBJ2-3	TRBV5-4	13	-	-	CASSYRAEDTQYF	TGTGCCAGCAGCTACCGAGCCGAAGATACGCAGTATTTT
TRBJ1-5	TRBV27	16	-	-	CASSLSTGYSNQPQHF	TGTGCCAGCAGTTTATCGACGGGTTATAGCAATCAGCCCCAGCATTTT
TRBJ2-1	TRBV7-2	14	-	TRBD2	CASSLGLAVNEQFF	TGTGCCAGCAGCTTAGGACTAGCGGTCAATGAGCAGTTCTTC
TRBJ2-5	TRBV7-3	17	-	-	CASSSRAEGNNQETQYF	TGTGCCAGCAGCTCCCGTGCCGAGGGTAACAACCAAGAGACCCAGTACTTC
TRBJ1-1	TRBV11-2	19	-	-	CASSYESLEGWSMNTEAFF	TGTGCCAGCAGCTACGAAAGCTTGGAGGGATGGTCCATGAACACTGAAGCTTTCTTT
TRBJ2-1	TRBV5-1	15	-	TRBD2	CASSFLSGNYNEQFF	TGCGCCAGCAGCTTCCTGAGCGGGAACTACAATGAGCAGTTCTTC
TRBJ2-7	TRBV5-6	14	-	-	CASSLGRRVGEQYF	TGTGCCAGCAGCTTGGGGCGGAGGGTTGGAGAGCAGTACTTC
TRBJ2-3	TRBV6-2/TRBV6-3	19	once	TRBD2	CASSYSGTSGALSTDTQYF	TGTGCCAGCAGTTACTCGGGGACTAGCGGGGCACTTAGCACAGATACGCAGTATTTT
TRBJ1-6	TRBV7-9	13	few	-	CASSLESNSPLHF	TGTGCCAGCAGCTTAGAGAGTAATTCACCCCTCCACTTT
TRBJ2-1	TRBV7-9	10	few	-	CASGGSEQFF	TGTGCCAGCGGGGGGAGTGAGCAGTTCTTC
TRBJ2-1	TRBV13	20	-	TRBD2	CASSQLGASGRAGSYNEQFF	TGTGCCAGCAGCCAACTTGGAGCTAGCGGGAGGGCCGGTAGCTACAATGAGCAGTTCTTC
TRBJ2-7	TRBV7-8	14	-	-	CASSHTQNSYEQYF	TGTGCCAGCAGCCATACACAGAATAGCTACGAGCAGTACTTC
TRBJ2-7	TRBV4-1	13	-	TRBD2	CASSHLGGVEQYF	TGCGCCAGCAGCCATCTCGGGGGGGTCGAGCAGTACTTC
TRBJ2-7	TRBV7-9	16	-	-	CASMPKGALASYEQYF	TGTGCCAGCATGCCAAAGGGAGCGCTTGCGTCCTACGAGCAGTACTTC
TRBJ1-4	TRBV28	16	once	TRBD1	CASRHDRGPTNEKLFF	TGTGCCAGCAGACATGACAGGGGGCCTACTAATGAAAAACTGTTTTTT
TRBJ1-5	TRBV19	14	-	-	CASSRLQLNQPQHF	TGTGCCAGTAGTCGGTTACAGCTCAATCAGCCCCAGCATTTT
TRBJ2-5	TRBV27	13	once	-	CASWEGTQETQYF	TGTGCCAGCTGGGAGGGGACACAAGAGACCCAGTACTTC
TRBJ2-6	TRBV29-1	13	few	-	CSVEVSGANVLTF	TGCAGCGTGGAGGTCTCTGGGGCCAACGTCCTGACTTTC
TRBJ1-1	TRBV28	14	-	TRBD1	CASSIDRGLTEAFF	TGTGCCAGCAGTATTGACAGGGGGTTGACTGAAGCTTTCTTT